The T cell receptor (beta chain) described here comes from a study of blood T cell repertoires in COVID-19 (dated by TCRdb to the early 2020s). A note on the overall study: Samples from collaborators originated in the United States, Italy and Spain and spanned both the acute and convalescent phases of COVID-19. The prospective study material was composed of cDNA or gDNA derived from T cells, B-cell-depleted T cells, or PBMCs. Deeply sampled blood TCRbeta repertoires from subjects exposed to, actively infected with, or recovered from COVID-19 were included in the dataset. A freely available public database, intended as a resource for researchers studying the immune response to SARS-CoV-2, is where the repertoires were released. The samples were drawn from the first 160 participants of the ongoing ImmuneRACE study and from some 1,300 subjects provided by 6 global collaborators. Nearly every sample came with metadata listing a de-identified subject ID, COVID-19 status, age in years and sex. Where HLA class I and class II types were available, the types were taken from metadata supplied by the sample provider, not from assay-based typing. The research as a whole found: The amount of clinical and demographic metadata varied by source and participant and was provided uncurated.

Regarding this clone: Its specific antigen is unknown. No clone much larger than this one lies a single base away; base qualities are absent.

From cysteine to phenylalanine, the CDR3 is 16 amino acids long. Of all the DNA, just the CDR3 is kept, 48 bases in frame from base 1. CDR1 and CDR2, per the germline V gene, are SGDLS and YYNGEE. V is cut by 3 bases and J by 7 bases, and the space between the germline ends is 22 bases. Whole blood was collected in K2EDTA tubes by collaborating institutions according to the institutions' own protocols. For TCRbeta analysis, collaborators shipped samples in one of three forms: frozen whole blood, isolated PBMCs, or DNA extracted from either of those sample types. The immunoSEQ Assay, a bias-controlled multiplex PCR, was used to amplify TCRbeta CDR3 regions from genomic DNA. The original pipeline was this. Nucleated cell counts per sample were estimated from amplification of reference gene primers within the assay. To quantify the absolute abundance of each unique TCRbeta CDR3 rearrangement, sequence reads were collapsed and filtered. Productive Simpson clonality was computed per sample as the square root of Simpson's diversity index over productive rearrangements. TCRdb stores this immuneACCESS table with in-frame sequences only. Part of the clones is absent; in the studies checked, under half of the shortfall reflects unresolved V genes, and no reason is known for the rest. Clonal size and the V and J genes are those of that table, whereas D and trimming came from the DNA. For this sample there are 45,000 to 60,000 clones; 70% to 90% appear just once. In total, the top ten clones hold over 2.5% of the sample.

This chain joins TRBV9 to TRBJ1-2; the D gene cannot be named for sure. This TCR was recovered from a man in his fifties with active COVID-19. The material sequenced was peripheral blood. The DNA is TGTGCCAGCAGCGCAAACTCCGGAGCGACTGGAGGTGGCTACACCTTC. Its amino acids are CASSANSGATGGGYTF.